This TCR beta chain came from a study of cytomegalovirus exposure and HLA in healthy donors. Findings and limits, study-wide: For TCR beta chains, V- and J-gene trimming was later linked to a missense DCLRE1C variant.

V was trimmed by 0 bases and J by 8 bases, leaving 19 bases between them. In germline, CDR1 is GTSNPN, CDR2 SVGIG (reference sequence). There are 15 residues in the CDR3. The PCR made use of 60 Vbeta and 13 Jbeta primers. Method: immunoSEQ multiplex PCR; TCRdb's copy keeps in-frame clones and lacks some. Found here are under 200,000 clones, around 82% of them singletons; the top ten hold around 10%. Comments on this clone: Its antigen is undetermined.

The chain uses TRBV30 and TRBJ1-2; D is perhaps TRBD1 (6 bases). The sample comprised PBMCs. The source is a man in his fifties or sixties in good health and CMV-seropositive. CDR3 protein: CAWSVRRLFTGGYTF. In nucleotides, the CDR3 is TGTGCCTGGAGTGTACGGAGACTTTTCACAGGGGGCTACACCTTC.